This T cell receptor beta chain was obtained from a study of beta chain features in type 1 diabetes. Study information: Healthy donors, compared against patients, showed similar age, gender and cell yields.

One heparinised draw, averaging about 110 mL, was taken per donor. CD45RO/CCR7/CD25/CD127/CD95/CD27 sorting isolated CD4+ naive, central memory, regulatory and stem cell-like memory cells. The CDR3 is 11 residues long. The V end lost 2 bases, the J end lost 7 bases, and 6 bases lay between the germline ends. The germline V gene encodes CDR1 SGHDT and CDR2 YYEEEE. Regarding the study as a whole: People with Type 1 diabetes carried modestly yet significantly shorter TCRB CDR3s in all four CD4+ subsets. Diminished insertions and augmented deletions at VDJ junctions characterized type 1 diabetes patients.

This clone was picked up many times. What it binds is not known. Every bit of the isolated RNA underwent reverse transcription, so sequencing read expressed TCRB transcripts. Clones were read by immunoSEQ multiplex PCR, and TCRdb kept only the in-frame ones, dropping some. The sample holds 300,000 to 400,000 clones, roughly 8.8% seen once. The J gene is TRBJ1-2, the V gene TRBV5-6; D remains unclear. Sequencing input: central memory CD4+ T cells from blood. The TCR originated in a man aged 25 to 45 with type 1 diabetes. In nucleotides, the CDR3 is TGTGCCAGCAGCTTCCGGCTTGGCTACACCTTC. Its protein product is CASSFRLGYTF. Together with reference TRBV5-6 and TRBJ1-2, the CDR3 gives the full variable domain: DAGVTQSPTHLIKTRGQQVTLRCSPKSGHDTVSWYQQALGQGPQFIFQYYEEEERQRGNFPDRFSGHQFPNYSSELNVNALLLGDSALYLCASSFRLGYTFGSGTRLTVV.